This TCR beta chain appears in the sequencing data of a study of beta chain features in type 1 diabetes. Study-wide results and caveats: VDJ junctions from type 1 diabetes patients carried fewer insertions and larger deletions.

Every sorted population was more than 95% pure. Trimming removed 0 bases at V and 1 base at J, with 11 bases between. The germline V gene has CDR1 SEHNR and CDR2 FQNEAQ (reference sequence). There are 16 residues in the CDR3. About this clone: What it recognizes is unknown.

Reverse transcribing all isolated RNA meant expressed TCRB transcripts were sequenced. This table comes from immunoSEQ multiplex PCR, and its TCRdb copy is limited to in-frame clones, with some not included. The table includes hundreds of thousands of clones, about 15% detected once. The TCR sequence derives from a man in his thirties or forties in good health. Material for sequencing was central memory CD4+ T cells from blood. This sequence joins TRBV7-9 and TRBJ2-3; D perhaps matches TRBD2 (5 bases). The CDR3 DNA sequence: TGTGCCAGCAGCTTAGCGGTAGCGTCCCGCACAGATACGCAGTATTTT. This sequence encodes CASSLAVASRTDTQYF.